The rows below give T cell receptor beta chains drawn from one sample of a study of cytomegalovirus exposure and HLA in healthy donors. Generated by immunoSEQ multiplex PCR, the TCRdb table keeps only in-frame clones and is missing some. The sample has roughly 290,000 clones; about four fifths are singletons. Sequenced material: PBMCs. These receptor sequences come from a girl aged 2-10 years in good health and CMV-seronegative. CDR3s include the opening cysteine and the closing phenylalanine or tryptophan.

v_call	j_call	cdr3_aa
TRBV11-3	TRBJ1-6	CASSLRTEYNSPLHF
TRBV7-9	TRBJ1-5	CASSKETDYQPQHF
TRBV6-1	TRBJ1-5	CASSAERARQHSNQPQHF
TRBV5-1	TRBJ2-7	CASSFGDRSYEQYF
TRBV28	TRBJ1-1	CASSLGDRDTEAFF
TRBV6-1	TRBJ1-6	CASSELESSPLHF
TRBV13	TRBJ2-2	CASSFLTSGNTGELFF
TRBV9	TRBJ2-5	CASSARSDGTQYF
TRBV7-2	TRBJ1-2	CASSLRPWDRGHGYTF
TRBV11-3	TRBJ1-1	CASRGGGTEAFF
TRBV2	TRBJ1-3	CASSEWDRPYSGNTIYF
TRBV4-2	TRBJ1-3	CASSPQGGNTIYF
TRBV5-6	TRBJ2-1	CASSLGDSVYNEQFF
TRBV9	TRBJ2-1	CASSVGWRGTPNEQFF
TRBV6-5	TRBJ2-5	CASSYNPSGSMEYF
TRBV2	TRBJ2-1	CASEKLTGEQFF
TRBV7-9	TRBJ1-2	CASSWTGNGYTF
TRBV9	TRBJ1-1	CASSVGITVTEAFF
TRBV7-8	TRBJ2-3	CASSSRPTSGRARDTQYF
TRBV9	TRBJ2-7	CASSGGDSYEQYF
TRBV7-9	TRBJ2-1	CASSITRDSAYNEQFF
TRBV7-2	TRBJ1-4	CASRRPTDEKLFF
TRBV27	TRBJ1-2	CASSTSDRGHGYTF
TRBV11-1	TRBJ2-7	CASSLLSRGSGEQYF
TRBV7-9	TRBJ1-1	CASSLATGLNTEAFF
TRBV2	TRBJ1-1	CASSRRGENTEAFF
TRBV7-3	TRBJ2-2	CASSFGRGYTGELFF
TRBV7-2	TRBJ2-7	CASSLEGKGIYEQYF
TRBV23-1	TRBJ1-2	CASSLTPFNYGYTF
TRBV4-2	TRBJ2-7	CASSPRGQGAYEQYF
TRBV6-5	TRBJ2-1	CASSYRDRVDKQFF
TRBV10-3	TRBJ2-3	CAISQREPDTQYF
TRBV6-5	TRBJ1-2	CASSSDRWSRYGYTF
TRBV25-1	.	CASSRTGAYEQYF
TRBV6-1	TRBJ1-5	CASSPPAGSNQPQHF
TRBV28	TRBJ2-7	CASRTGRHYEQYF
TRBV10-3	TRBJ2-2	CAISYRAGELFF
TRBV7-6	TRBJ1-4	CASSLNPATNEKLFF
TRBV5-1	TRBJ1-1	CASSLVIRGHLNTEAFF
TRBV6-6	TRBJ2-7	CASSYEWTATYEQYF
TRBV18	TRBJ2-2	CASSPPPAANTGELFF
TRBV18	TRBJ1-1	CASSPPTGGREAFF
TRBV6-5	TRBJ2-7	CASRITGVGSYEQYF
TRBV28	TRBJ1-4	CASSWGQKKLLFF
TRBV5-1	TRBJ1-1	CASSFSYREMNTEAFF
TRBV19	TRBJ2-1	CASSPPFASGRVSPYNEQFF
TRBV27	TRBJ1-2	CASRPDRVAWYGYTF
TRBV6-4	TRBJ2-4	CASSASGGAGNIQYF
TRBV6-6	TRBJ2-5	CASRIPGQTQETQYF
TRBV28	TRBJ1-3	CASSSGTGTGNTIYF
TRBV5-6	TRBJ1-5	CASSLLASNQPQHF
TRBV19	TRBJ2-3	CASSVDRRTDTQYF